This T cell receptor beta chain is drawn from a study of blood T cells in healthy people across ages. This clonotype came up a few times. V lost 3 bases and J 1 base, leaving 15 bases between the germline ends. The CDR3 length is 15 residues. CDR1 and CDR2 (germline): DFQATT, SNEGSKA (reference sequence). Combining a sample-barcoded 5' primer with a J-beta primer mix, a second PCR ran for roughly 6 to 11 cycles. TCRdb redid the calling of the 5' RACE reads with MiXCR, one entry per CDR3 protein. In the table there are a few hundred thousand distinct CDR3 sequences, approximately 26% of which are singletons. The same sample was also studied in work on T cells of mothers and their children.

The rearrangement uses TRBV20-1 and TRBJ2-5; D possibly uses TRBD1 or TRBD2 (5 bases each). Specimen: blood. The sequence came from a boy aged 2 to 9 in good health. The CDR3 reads CSASRGSPSQETQYF. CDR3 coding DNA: TGCAGTGCTAGCCGGGGCAGCCCATCCCAAGAGACCCAGTACTTC.